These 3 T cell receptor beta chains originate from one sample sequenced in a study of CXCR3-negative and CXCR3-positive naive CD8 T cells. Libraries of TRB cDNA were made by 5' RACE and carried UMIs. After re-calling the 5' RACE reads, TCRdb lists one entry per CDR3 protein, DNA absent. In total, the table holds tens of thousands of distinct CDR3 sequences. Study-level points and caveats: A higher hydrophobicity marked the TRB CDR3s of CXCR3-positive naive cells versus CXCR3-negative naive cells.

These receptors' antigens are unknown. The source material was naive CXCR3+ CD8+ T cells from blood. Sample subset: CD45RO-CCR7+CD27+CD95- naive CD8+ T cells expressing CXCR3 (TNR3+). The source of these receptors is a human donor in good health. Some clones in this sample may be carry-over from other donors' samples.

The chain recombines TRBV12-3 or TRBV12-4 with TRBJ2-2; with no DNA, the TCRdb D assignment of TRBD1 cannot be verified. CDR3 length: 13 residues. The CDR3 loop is CASSTTGTGELFF.

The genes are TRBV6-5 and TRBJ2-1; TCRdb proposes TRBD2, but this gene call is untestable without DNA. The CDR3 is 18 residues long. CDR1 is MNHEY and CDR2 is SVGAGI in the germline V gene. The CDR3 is CASTPGLAGGWAYNEQFF.

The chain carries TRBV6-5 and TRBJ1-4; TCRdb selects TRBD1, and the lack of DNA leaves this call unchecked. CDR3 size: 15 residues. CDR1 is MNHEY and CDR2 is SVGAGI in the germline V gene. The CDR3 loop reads CASSYSVQGTEKLFF.